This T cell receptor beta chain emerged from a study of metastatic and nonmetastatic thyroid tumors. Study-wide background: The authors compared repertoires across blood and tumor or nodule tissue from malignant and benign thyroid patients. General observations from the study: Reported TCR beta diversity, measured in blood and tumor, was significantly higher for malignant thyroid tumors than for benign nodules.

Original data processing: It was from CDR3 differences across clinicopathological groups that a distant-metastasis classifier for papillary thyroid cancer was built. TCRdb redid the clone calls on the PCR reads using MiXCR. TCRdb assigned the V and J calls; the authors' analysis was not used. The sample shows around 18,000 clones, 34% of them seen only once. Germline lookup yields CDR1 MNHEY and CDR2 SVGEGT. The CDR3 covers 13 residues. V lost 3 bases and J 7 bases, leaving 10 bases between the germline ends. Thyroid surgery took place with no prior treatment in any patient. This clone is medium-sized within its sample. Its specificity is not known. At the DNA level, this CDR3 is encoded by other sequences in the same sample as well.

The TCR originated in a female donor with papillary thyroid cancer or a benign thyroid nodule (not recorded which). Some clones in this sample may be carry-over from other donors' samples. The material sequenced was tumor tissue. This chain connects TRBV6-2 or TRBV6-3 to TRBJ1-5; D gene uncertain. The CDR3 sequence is CASSYMGVQPQHF. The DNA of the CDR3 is TGTGCCAGCAGTTATATGGGTGTCCAGCCCCAGCATTTT.